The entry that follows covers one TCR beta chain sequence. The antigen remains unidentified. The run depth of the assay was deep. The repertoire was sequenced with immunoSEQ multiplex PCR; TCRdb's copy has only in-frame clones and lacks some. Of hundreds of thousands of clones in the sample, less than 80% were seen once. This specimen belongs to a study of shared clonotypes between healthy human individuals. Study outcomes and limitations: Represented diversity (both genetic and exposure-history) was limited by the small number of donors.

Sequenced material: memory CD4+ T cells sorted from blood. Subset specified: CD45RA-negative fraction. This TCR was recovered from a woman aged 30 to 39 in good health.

The CDR3 here is CASQVWSSEQYF. CDR3 bases: TGTGCCAGTCAGGTTTGGAGTAGCGAGCAGTACTTC. J is TRBJ2-7 and V is TRBV6-1, with no clear D. Germline loops: CDR1 MNHNS, CDR2 SASEGT. V was cut by 9 bases and J by 6 bases, with 15 bases left in between. The CDR3 contains 12 residues.